This TCR beta chain comes out of a study of Graves' ophthalmopathy and Graves' hyperthyroidism. As the template, RNA transcripts were used to amplify TCR beta CDR3 regions. HTBI primers were employed in first-round RT-PCR, then a second-round multiplex PCR followed. From the multiplex PCR reads, TCRdb called clonotypes with MiXCR, one entry per CDR3 protein. Found here are over 450,000 distinct CDR3 sequences, about an eighth of them singletons; the top ten hold more than 8.5%. Per germline, CDR1 ENHRY and CDR2 SYGVKD. The CDR3 covers 13 residues. Trimming removed 4 bases at V and 10 bases at J, with 17 bases between.

The receptor's source is a woman aged 25 to 39 with Graves' ophthalmopathy. The source material was blood. V and J are TRBV10-3 and TRBJ2-7; either TRBD1 or TRBD2 may supply D (5 bases each). CDR3 coding DNA: TGTGCCATCAGTGCTACCGGGACGGACACACAGTACTTC. This codes for CAISATGTDTQYF.